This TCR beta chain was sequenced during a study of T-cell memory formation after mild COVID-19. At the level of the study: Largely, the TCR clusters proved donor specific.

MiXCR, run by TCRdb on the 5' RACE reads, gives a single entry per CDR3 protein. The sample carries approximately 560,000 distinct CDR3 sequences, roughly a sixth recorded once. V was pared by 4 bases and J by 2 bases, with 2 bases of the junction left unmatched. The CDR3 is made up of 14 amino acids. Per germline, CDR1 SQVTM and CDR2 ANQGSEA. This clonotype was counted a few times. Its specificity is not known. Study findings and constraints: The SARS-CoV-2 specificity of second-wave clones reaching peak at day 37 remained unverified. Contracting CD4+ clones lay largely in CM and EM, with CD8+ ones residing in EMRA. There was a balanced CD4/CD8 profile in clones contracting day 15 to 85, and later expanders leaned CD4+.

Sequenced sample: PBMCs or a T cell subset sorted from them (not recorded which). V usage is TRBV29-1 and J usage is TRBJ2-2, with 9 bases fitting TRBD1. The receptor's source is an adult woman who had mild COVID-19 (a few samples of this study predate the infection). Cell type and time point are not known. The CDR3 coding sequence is TGCAGCGTTGGGACAGGGGCTAACACCGGGGAGCTGTTTTTT. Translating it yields CSVGTGANTGELFF.